This T cell receptor (beta chain) came from a study of blood T cell repertoires in COVID-19. Across the whole study: Samples of COVID-19 (acute and convalescent) were obtained from the United States, Italy and Spain.

Using immunoSEQ multiplex PCR, the repertoire was profiled, and TCRdb retains in-frame clones only, with some absent. Found here are 250,000 to 300,000 clones, around nine tenths of them singletons; the top ten hold roughly 2.3%. The CDR3 length is 14 residues. After removal of 6 bases from V and 11 bases from J, the junction contained 13 bases not matched to a gene. Germline V gene sequence: CDR1 SEHNR, CDR2 FQNEAQ (reference sequence). V gene TRBV7-9 combines with J gene TRBJ1-1; the match to TRBD1 covers 9 bases. Source material: peripheral blood. This clonotype originated in a man in his fifties or sixties with acute or convalescent COVID-19. Here the CDR3 reads CASSLNPGQGLAFF. Here the CDR3 DNA reads TGTGCCAGCAGTCTCAATCCGGGACAGGGCTTGGCTTTCTTT.